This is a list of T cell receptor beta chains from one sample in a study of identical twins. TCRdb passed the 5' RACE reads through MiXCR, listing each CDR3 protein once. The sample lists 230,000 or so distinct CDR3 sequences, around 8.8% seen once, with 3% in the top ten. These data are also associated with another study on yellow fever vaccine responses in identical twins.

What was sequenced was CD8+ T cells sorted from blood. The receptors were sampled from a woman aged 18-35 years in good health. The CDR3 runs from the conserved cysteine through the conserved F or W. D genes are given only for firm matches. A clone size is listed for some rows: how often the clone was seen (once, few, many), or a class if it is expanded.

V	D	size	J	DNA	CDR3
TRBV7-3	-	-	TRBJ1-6	TGTGCCAGCAGCCCGGGGTTTGGGGAGTCCCTCCACTTT	CASSPGFGESLHF
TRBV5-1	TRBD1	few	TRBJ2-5	TGCGCCAGCAGCTTGGATGGGACAGGGCGTATCATGGGCGAGACCCAGTACTTC	CASSLDGTGRIMGETQYF
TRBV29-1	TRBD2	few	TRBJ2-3	TGCAGCGTTGTGGGGGGACGGGAGGGCCCTCTAGATACGCAGTATTTT	CSVVGGREGPLDTQYF
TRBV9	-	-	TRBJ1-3	TGTGCCAGCAGCGGCGCACGGAACACCATATATTTT	CASSGARNTIYF
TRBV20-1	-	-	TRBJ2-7	TGCAGTGCTAGCTTAGAGCCGAACTACGAGCAGTACTTC	CSASLEPNYEQYF
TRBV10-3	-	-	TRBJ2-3	TGTGCCATCAGTGATGGTTCGGAAAGCACAGATACGCAGTATTTT	CAISDGSESTDTQYF
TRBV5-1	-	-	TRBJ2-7	TGCGCCAGCAGCTTGGAGGGCCCACCCGAGCAGTACTTC	CASSLEGPPEQYF
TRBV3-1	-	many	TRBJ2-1	TGTGCCAGCAGCCAACCCTTCGGGTATGAGCAGTTCTTC	CASSQPFGYEQFF
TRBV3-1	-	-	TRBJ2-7	TGTGCCAGCAGCCAAGAAGAGGGTCTCTACGAGCAGTACTTC	CASSQEEGLYEQYF
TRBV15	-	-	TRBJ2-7	TGTGCCACCAGCCCCGGGACCGACTACGAGCAGTACTTC	CATSPGTDYEQYF
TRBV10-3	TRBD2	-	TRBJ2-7	TGTGCCATCAGTGAAGCGGGAGGGTCTGGTGACGAGCAGTACTTC	CAISEAGGSGDEQYF
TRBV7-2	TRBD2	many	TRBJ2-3	TGTGCCAGCAGCTTGGTATGGCGGGGGGCCACAGATACGCAGTATTTT	CASSLVWRGATDTQYF
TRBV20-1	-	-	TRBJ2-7	TGCAGTGCTAGAGATAGAGGGATCCCAGTCTACGAGCAGTACTTC	CSARDRGIPVYEQYF
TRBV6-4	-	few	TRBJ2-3	TGTGCCAGCAGCCGAACCGTCACAGATACGCAGTATTTT	CASSRTVTDTQYF
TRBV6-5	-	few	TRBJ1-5	TGTGCCAGCAGTTACCCGGGACGGAGGGATCAGCCCCAGCATTTT	CASSYPGRRDQPQHF
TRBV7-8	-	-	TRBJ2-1	TGTGCCAGCAGCGAAACTACATGGGTTAAGGTCAATGAGCAGTTCTTC	CASSETTWVKVNEQFF
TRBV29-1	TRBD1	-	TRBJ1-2	TGCAGCGTTACGGGACAGGGTGAAGGCTACACCTTC	CSVTGQGEGYTF
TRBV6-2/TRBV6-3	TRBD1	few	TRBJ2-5	TGTGCCAGCAGTTACTCGAGGCCCCTGGGACAGAACCCCCTGCATGAGACCCAGTACTTC	CASSYSRPLGQNPLHETQYF
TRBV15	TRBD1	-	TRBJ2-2	TGTGCCACCAGCAGTGGATTTGACAGGGCGGCCGGGGAGCTGTTTTTT	CATSSGFDRAAGELFF
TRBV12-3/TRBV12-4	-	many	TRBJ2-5	TGTGCCAGCAGTCCCGACGCTCGGCAGGCCCAGTACTTC	CASSPDARQAQYF
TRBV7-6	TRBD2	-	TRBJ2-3	TGTGCCAGCAGCTTAGGGGGGGGAAGTGCCGATACGCAGTATTTT	CASSLGGGSADTQYF
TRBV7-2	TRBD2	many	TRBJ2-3	TGTGCCAGCAGCTTACCACTAGCGGGAGTGGCAGATACGCAGTATTTT	CASSLPLAGVADTQYF
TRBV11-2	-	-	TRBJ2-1	TGTGCCAGCAGCTTTTTTACCGGGAATGAGCAGTTCTTC	CASSFFTGNEQFF
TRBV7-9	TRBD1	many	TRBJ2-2	TGTGCCAGCAGCCCCCGGGACAGTGAAAACACCGGGGAGCTGTTTTTT	CASSPRDSENTGELFF
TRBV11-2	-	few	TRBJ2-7	TGTGCCAGCCAACGGGCAGGGGTCGGGGAGCAGTACTTC	CASQRAGVGEQYF
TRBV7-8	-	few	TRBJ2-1	TGTGCCAGCAGCTCTGACCTTGGCGAGTGGAATGAGCAGTTCTTC	CASSSDLGEWNEQFF
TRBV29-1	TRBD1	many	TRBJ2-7	TGCAGCGTTGAACAACAGGGGACCTACGAGCAGTACTTC	CSVEQQGTYEQYF
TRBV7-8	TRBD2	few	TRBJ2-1	TGTGCCAGCAGCCTAATCGGCGGGGGAAACAATGAGCAGTTCTTC	CASSLIGGGNNEQFF
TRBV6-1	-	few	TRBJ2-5	TGTGCCAGCAGTGATTTTACAGACCAAGAGACCCAGTACTTC	CASSDFTDQETQYF